Listed below are T cell receptor beta chains from one sample, sequenced in a study of blood T cell repertoires in COVID-19. The data were produced by immunoSEQ multiplex PCR, yet TCRdb's version contains in-frame clones alone and is incomplete. The sample lists some 200,000 clones, about four fifths occurring once. The sequenced material came from PBMCs or T cells enriched from blood (not recorded which). These receptors originate from a woman aged 40 to 50 with acute COVID-19. Both conserved end residues are part of each CDR3. The order of the fields is D gene, V gene, clone size, J gene, CDR3 protein, CDR3 DNA. D genes are given only for firm matches. Expanded clones get a size class; other rows say once, few or many, or leave the size out.

d_gene: TRBD2
v_gene: TRBV18
abundance: .
j_gene: TRBJ2-5
CDR3aa: CASSPYSGTTYETQYF
CDR3nt: TGTGCCAGCTCCCCTTATAGCGGGACCACCTACGAGACCCAGTACTTC

d_gene: TRBD1
v_gene: TRBV12-3/TRBV12-4
abundance: .
j_gene: TRBJ1-2
CDR3aa: CASSPAGTGSDTF
CDR3nt: TGTGCCAGCAGCCCCGCCGGGACAGGGTCTGACACCTTC

d_gene: TRBD1
v_gene: TRBV27
abundance: .
j_gene: TRBJ1-4
CDR3aa: CASRTTGGTREKLFF
CDR3nt: TGTGCCAGCAGAACGACAGGGGGTACGCGTGAAAAACTGTTTTTT

d_gene: .
v_gene: TRBV18
abundance: .
j_gene: TRBJ2-3
CDR3aa: CASLGFSTDTQYF
CDR3nt: TGTGCCAGTTTGGGCTTTAGCACAGATACGCAGTATTTT

d_gene: TRBD1
v_gene: TRBV3-1/TRBV3-2
abundance: .
j_gene: TRBJ1-5
CDR3aa: CASSQAGQGNQPQHF
CDR3nt: TGTGCCAGCAGCCAAGCCGGACAGGGCAATCAGCCCCAGCATTTT

d_gene: TRBD2
v_gene: TRBV5-1
abundance: .
j_gene: TRBJ2-3
CDR3aa: CASSLTGTSGGTDTQYF
CDR3nt: TGCGCCAGCAGCTTAACCGGGACTAGCGGGGGAACAGATACGCAGTATTTT

d_gene: TRBD2
v_gene: TRBV4-1
abundance: .
j_gene: TRBJ2-7
CDR3aa: CASSQLAGGFTYEQYF
CDR3nt: TGCGCCAGCAGCCAATTAGCGGGAGGGTTCACCTACGAGCAGTACTTC

d_gene: .
v_gene: TRBV7-2
abundance: .
j_gene: TRBJ1-2
CDR3aa: CASSSTRYGYTF
CDR3nt: TGTGCCAGCAGCTCCACAAGATATGGCTACACCTTC

d_gene: .
v_gene: TRBV5-5
abundance: .
j_gene: TRBJ1-6
CDR3aa: CASSSGVRGSPLHF
CDR3nt: TGTGCCAGCAGCTCGGGGGTTAGGGGTTCACCCCTCCACTTT

d_gene: .
v_gene: TRBV5-1
abundance: once
j_gene: TRBJ1-2
CDR3aa: CASREPPGYGYTF
CDR3nt: TGCGCCAGCAGGGAGCCGCCGGGCTATGGCTACACCTTC

d_gene: .
v_gene: TRBV19
abundance: .
j_gene: TRBJ1-2
CDR3aa: CASSFSGSPSGYTF
CDR3nt: TGTGCCAGTAGTTTCTCGGGGAGCCCGTCCGGCTACACCTTC

d_gene: .
v_gene: TRBV18
abundance: .
j_gene: TRBJ2-5
CDR3aa: CASSPQAVQETQYF
CDR3nt: TGTGCCAGCTCACCACAGGCGGTCCAAGAGACCCAGTACTTC

d_gene: TRBD1
v_gene: TRBV19
abundance: .
j_gene: TRBJ1-5
CDR3aa: CASVDREGQPQHF
CDR3nt: TGTGCCAGTGTGGACAGGGAGGGCCAGCCCCAGCATTTT

d_gene: TRBD1
v_gene: TRBV11-2
abundance: few
j_gene: TRBJ1-1
CDR3aa: CASSPGGRNTEAFF
CDR3nt: TGTGCCAGCAGCCCAGGGGGCAGGAACACTGAAGCTTTCTTT

d_gene: .
v_gene: TRBV7-8
abundance: .
j_gene: TRBJ2-7
CDR3aa: CASSLEAAYEQYF
CDR3nt: TGTGCCAGCAGCTTAGAAGCGGCCTACGAGCAGTACTTC

d_gene: .
v_gene: TRBV3-1/TRBV3-2
abundance: .
j_gene: TRBJ2-2
CDR3aa: CASSHGGTQGGELFF
CDR3nt: TGTGCCAGCAGCCATGGCGGGACCCAGGGCGGGGAGCTGTTTTTT

d_gene: .
v_gene: TRBV7-9
abundance: .
j_gene: TRBJ2-3
CDR3aa: CASGTPEPTDTQYF
CDR3nt: TGTGCCAGCGGGACACCCGAGCCCACAGATACGCAGTATTTT

d_gene: .
v_gene: TRBV5-1
abundance: few
j_gene: TRBJ2-3
CDR3aa: CASRTSDYTDTQYF
CDR3nt: TGCGCCAGCAGGACATCCGATTACACAGATACGCAGTATTTT

d_gene: .
v_gene: TRBV4-1
abundance: .
j_gene: TRBJ1-5
CDR3aa: CASSQNLRQPQHF
CDR3nt: TGCGCCAGCAGCCAAAACTTGAGGCAGCCCCAGCATTTT

d_gene: .
v_gene: TRBV28
abundance: once
j_gene: TRBJ2-7
CDR3aa: CASRRRGSYEQYF
CDR3nt: TGTGCCAGCCGCCGGCGGGGCTCCTACGAGCAGTACTTC

d_gene: .
v_gene: TRBV2
abundance: .
j_gene: TRBJ2-7
CDR3aa: CASSEAGRNYEQYF
CDR3nt: TGTGCCAGCAGTGAGGCAGGGCGAAACTACGAGCAGTACTTC

d_gene: .
v_gene: TRBV5-4
abundance: .
j_gene: TRBJ1-1
CDR3aa: CASSPGTPSGMNTEAFF
CDR3nt: TGTGCCAGCAGTCCAGGGACACCCTCTGGGATGAACACTGAAGCTTTCTTT

d_gene: .
v_gene: TRBV19
abundance: few
j_gene: TRBJ1-4
CDR3aa: CASSMEGTNEKLFF
CDR3nt: TGTGCCAGTAGTATGGAGGGGACTAATGAAAAACTGTTTTTT

d_gene: TRBD1
v_gene: TRBV5-4
abundance: .
j_gene: TRBJ2-5
CDR3aa: CASSRDSQETQYF
CDR3nt: TGTGCCAGCAGCCGGGACAGCCAAGAGACCCAGTACTTC

d_gene: .
v_gene: TRBV6-5
abundance: .
j_gene: TRBJ1-2
CDR3aa: CASSSRTAGGYTF
CDR3nt: TGTGCCAGCAGTTCCAGGACAGCGGGGGGCTACACCTTC

d_gene: TRBD2
v_gene: TRBV9
abundance: .
j_gene: TRBJ2-1
CDR3aa: CASSTREGLAGGPFSYNEQFF
CDR3nt: TGTGCCAGCAGCACCAGAGAGGGACTAGCGGGGGGACCCTTTTCCTACAATGAGCAGTTCTTC

d_gene: .
v_gene: TRBV7-2
abundance: .
j_gene: TRBJ1-4
CDR3aa: CASSLGTVGNEKLFF
CDR3nt: TGTGCCAGCAGCTTAGGGACAGTTGGTAATGAAAAACTGTTTTTT

d_gene: TRBD2
v_gene: TRBV30
abundance: .
j_gene: TRBJ2-7
CDR3aa: CAWSGLAGSYEQYF
CDR3nt: TGTGCCTGGAGTGGGCTAGCGGGCTCCTACGAGCAGTACTTC

d_gene: TRBD1
v_gene: TRBV6-1
abundance: .
j_gene: TRBJ2-7
CDR3aa: CASSEHRGSSYEQYF
CDR3nt: TGTGCCAGCAGTGAACACAGGGGAAGCTCCTACGAGCAGTACTTC

d_gene: .
v_gene: TRBV19
abundance: once
j_gene: TRBJ1-5
CDR3aa: CASSTGNGNQPQHF
CDR3nt: TGTGCCAGTAGTACAGGTAACGGCAATCAGCCCCAGCATTTT

d_gene: TRBD2
v_gene: TRBV24-1
abundance: .
j_gene: TRBJ2-7
CDR3aa: CATGTLAGGSYEQYF
CDR3nt: TGTGCCACCGGGACATTAGCGGGAGGCTCCTACGAGCAGTACTTC

d_gene: .
v_gene: TRBV28
abundance: .
j_gene: TRBJ1-1
CDR3aa: CASITGGTEAFF
CDR3nt: TGTGCCAGCATTACCGGAGGGACTGAAGCTTTCTTT

d_gene: TRBD1
v_gene: TRBV4-2
abundance: .
j_gene: TRBJ1-6
CDR3aa: CASSRRPGQGAQVDSPLHF
CDR3nt: TGTGCCAGCAGCCGCCGACCGGGACAGGGGGCGCAGGTGGATTCACCCCTCCACTTT

d_gene: .
v_gene: TRBV7-9
abundance: .
j_gene: TRBJ1-4
CDR3aa: CASSLATGLDEKLFF
CDR3nt: TGTGCCAGCAGCTTAGCGACAGGCCTAGATGAAAAACTGTTTTTT

d_gene: TRBD2
v_gene: TRBV9
abundance: .
j_gene: TRBJ2-5
CDR3aa: CASSVATSGGLQETQYF
CDR3nt: TGTGCCAGCAGCGTAGCTACTAGCGGGGGCCTCCAAGAGACCCAGTACTTC

d_gene: .
v_gene: TRBV7-9
abundance: .
j_gene: TRBJ2-3
CDR3aa: CASSLYLTDTQYF
CDR3nt: TGTGCCAGCAGCTTATATTTGACAGATACGCAGTATTTT

d_gene: .
v_gene: TRBV6-5
abundance: .
j_gene: TRBJ2-6
CDR3aa: CASSYDRNSGANVLTF
CDR3nt: TGTGCCAGCAGTTATGACAGGAACTCTGGGGCCAACGTCCTGACTTTC

d_gene: TRBD2
v_gene: TRBV5-1
abundance: .
j_gene: TRBJ2-1
CDR3aa: CASSLSSSSGQHHNEQFF
CDR3nt: TGCGCCAGCAGCTTGAGTTCGTCTAGCGGGCAACATCACAATGAGCAGTTCTTC

d_gene: TRBD2
v_gene: TRBV6-5
abundance: .
j_gene: TRBJ2-3
CDR3aa: CASSYAGERDTQYF
CDR3nt: TGTGCCAGCAGTTACGCGGGAGAGAGAGATACGCAGTATTTT

d_gene: TRBD1
v_gene: TRBV24-1
abundance: .
j_gene: TRBJ1-5
CDR3aa: CATSDDRGGGNQPQHF
CDR3nt: TGTGCCACCAGTGATGACAGGGGGGGTGGCAATCAGCCCCAGCATTTT

d_gene: .
v_gene: TRBV10-3
abundance: .
j_gene: TRBJ2-1
CDR3aa: CAISEIHDSYNEQFF
CDR3nt: TGTGCCATCAGTGAAATACACGACTCCTACAATGAGCAGTTCTTC

d_gene: TRBD2
v_gene: TRBV5-4
abundance: .
j_gene: TRBJ2-3
CDR3aa: CASRTSGRAGGDTQYF
CDR3nt: TGTGCCAGCAGGACTAGCGGGAGGGCCGGGGGAGATACGCAGTATTTT

d_gene: .
v_gene: TRBV7-8
abundance: few
j_gene: TRBJ1-4
CDR3aa: CASSERTDEKLFF
CDR3nt: TGTGCCAGCAGCGAAAGGACTGATGAAAAACTGTTTTTT

d_gene: TRBD1
v_gene: TRBV30
abundance: .
j_gene: TRBJ2-1
CDR3aa: CAWSSGQPYNEQFF
CDR3nt: TGTGCCTGGAGTTCGGGACAGCCATACAATGAGCAGTTCTTC

d_gene: TRBD2
v_gene: TRBV18
abundance: .
j_gene: TRBJ2-1
CDR3aa: CASSPPRASGVYNEQFF
CDR3nt: TGTGCCAGCTCACCACCCCGGGCTAGCGGAGTCTACAATGAGCAGTTCTTC

d_gene: .
v_gene: TRBV4-1
abundance: .
j_gene: TRBJ2-7
CDR3aa: CASSQDSFGNYEQYF
CDR3nt: TGCGCCAGCAGCCAAGATTCGTTTGGCAACTACGAGCAGTACTTC

d_gene: TRBD2
v_gene: TRBV4-3
abundance: .
j_gene: TRBJ2-2
CDR3aa: CASSQVMGRGTGELFF
CDR3nt: TGCGCCAGCAGCCAAGTTATGGGGCGGGGGACCGGGGAGCTGTTTTTT

d_gene: .
v_gene: TRBV6-2/TRBV6-3
abundance: .
j_gene: TRBJ1-2
CDR3aa: CASSTGDSALSNYGYTF
CDR3nt: TGTGCCAGCAGTACAGGTGATTCAGCTTTATCTAACTATGGCTACACCTTC

d_gene: TRBD1
v_gene: TRBV4-1
abundance: .
j_gene: TRBJ1-5
CDR3aa: CASSVRQGQFSNQPQHF
CDR3nt: TGCGCCAGCAGCGTTCGCCAGGGACAGTTTAGCAATCAGCCCCAGCATTTT

d_gene: .
v_gene: TRBV28
abundance: few
j_gene: TRBJ1-1
CDR3aa: CASSLPGTAEAFF
CDR3nt: TGTGCCAGCAGTTTACCGGGAACGGCGGAAGCTTTCTTT

d_gene: .
v_gene: TRBV30
abundance: .
j_gene: TRBJ2-7
CDR3aa: CAWNPQQAEQYF
CDR3nt: TGTGCCTGGAACCCCCAACAGGCCGAGCAGTACTTC

d_gene: .
v_gene: TRBV10-1
abundance: .
j_gene: TRBJ1-1
CDR3aa: CASSEGEPMNTEAFF
CDR3nt: TGCGCCAGCAGTGAAGGGGAACCGATGAACACTGAAGCTTTCTTT

d_gene: TRBD2
v_gene: TRBV7-3
abundance: .
j_gene: TRBJ2-3
CDR3aa: CASSLTPTSGGTDTQYF
CDR3nt: TGTGCCAGCAGCTTAACGCCGACTAGCGGGGGGACAGATACGCAGTATTTT